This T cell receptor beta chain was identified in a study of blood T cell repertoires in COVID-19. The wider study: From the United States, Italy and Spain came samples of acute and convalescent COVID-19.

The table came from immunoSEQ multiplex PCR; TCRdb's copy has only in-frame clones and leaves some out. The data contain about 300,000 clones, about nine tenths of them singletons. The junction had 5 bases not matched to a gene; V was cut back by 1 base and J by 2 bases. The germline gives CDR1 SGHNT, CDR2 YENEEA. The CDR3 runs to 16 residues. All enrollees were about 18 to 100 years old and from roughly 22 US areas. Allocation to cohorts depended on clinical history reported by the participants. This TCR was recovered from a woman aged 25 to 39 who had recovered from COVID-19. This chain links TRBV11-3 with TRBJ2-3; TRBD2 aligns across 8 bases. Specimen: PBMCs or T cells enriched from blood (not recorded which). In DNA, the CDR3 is TGTGCCAGCAGCTTAGGTGTAGCGGGAAACACAGATACGCAGTATTTT. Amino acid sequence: CASSLGVAGNTDTQYF. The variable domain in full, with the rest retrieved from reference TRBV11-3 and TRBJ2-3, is EAGVVQSPRYKIIEKKQPVAFWCNPISGHNTLYWYLQNLGQGPELLIRYENEEAVDDSQLPKDRFSAERLKGVDSTLKIQPAELGDSAVYLCASSLGVAGNTDTQYFGPGTRLTVL.